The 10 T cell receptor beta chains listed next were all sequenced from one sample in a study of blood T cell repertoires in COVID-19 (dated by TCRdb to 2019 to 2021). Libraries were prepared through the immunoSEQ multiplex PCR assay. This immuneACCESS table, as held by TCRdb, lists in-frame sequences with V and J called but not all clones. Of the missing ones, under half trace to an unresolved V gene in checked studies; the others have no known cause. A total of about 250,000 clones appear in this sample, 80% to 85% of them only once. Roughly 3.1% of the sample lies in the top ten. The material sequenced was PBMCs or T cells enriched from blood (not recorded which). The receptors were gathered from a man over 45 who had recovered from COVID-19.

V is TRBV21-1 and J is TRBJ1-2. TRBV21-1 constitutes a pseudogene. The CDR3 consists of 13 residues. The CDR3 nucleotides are TGTGCCATCCACGGGGGAGCAATCTATGGCTACACCTTC. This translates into CAIHGGAIYGYTF.

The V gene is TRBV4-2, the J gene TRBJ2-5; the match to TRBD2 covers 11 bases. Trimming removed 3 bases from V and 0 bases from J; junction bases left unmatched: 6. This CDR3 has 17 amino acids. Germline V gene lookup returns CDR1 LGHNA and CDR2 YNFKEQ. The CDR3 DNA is TGTGCCAGCAGCCAGTCCTTAGCGGGAGGGCACCAAGAGACCCAGTACTTC. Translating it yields CASSQSLAGGHQETQYF.

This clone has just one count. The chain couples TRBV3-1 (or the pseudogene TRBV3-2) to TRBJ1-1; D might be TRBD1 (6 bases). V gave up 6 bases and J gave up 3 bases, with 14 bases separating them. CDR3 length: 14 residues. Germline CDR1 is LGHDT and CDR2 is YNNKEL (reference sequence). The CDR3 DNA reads TGTGCCAGCAGACTTACAGGGTTCGACACTGAAGCTTTCTTT. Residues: CASRLTGFDTEAFF.

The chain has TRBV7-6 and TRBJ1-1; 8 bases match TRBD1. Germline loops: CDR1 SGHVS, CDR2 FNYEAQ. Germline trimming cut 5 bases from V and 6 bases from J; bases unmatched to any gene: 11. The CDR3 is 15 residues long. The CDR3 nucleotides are TGTGCCAGCAGCGACCGACAGGGGCTAAATCCTGAAGCTTTCTTT. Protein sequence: CASSDRQGLNPEAFF. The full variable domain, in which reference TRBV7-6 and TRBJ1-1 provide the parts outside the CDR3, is GAGVSQSPRYKVTKRGQDVALRCDPISGHVSLYWYRQALGQGPEFLTYFNYEAQQDKSGLPNDRFSAERPEGSISTLTIQRTEQRDSAMYRCASSDRQGLNPEAFFGQGTRLTVV.

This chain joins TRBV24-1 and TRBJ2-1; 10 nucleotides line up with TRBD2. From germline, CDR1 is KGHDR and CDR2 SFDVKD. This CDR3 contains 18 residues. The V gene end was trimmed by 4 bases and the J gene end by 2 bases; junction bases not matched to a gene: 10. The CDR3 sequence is CATSDQKTLAGAYNEQFF. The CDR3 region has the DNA TGTGCCACCAGTGACCAAAAAACCCTAGCGGGGGCCTACAATGAGCAGTTCTTC.

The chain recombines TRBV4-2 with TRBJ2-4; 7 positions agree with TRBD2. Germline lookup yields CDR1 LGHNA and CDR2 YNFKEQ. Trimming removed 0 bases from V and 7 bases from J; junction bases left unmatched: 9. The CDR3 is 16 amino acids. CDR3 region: CASSQDGLAAQNIQYF. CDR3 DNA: TGTGCCAGCAGCCAAGATGGGCTAGCGGCTCAGAACATTCAGTACTTC.

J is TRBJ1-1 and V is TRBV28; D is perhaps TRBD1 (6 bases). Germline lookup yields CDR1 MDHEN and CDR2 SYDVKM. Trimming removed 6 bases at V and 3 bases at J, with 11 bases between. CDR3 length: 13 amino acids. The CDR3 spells CASRLQGDTEAFF. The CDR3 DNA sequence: TGTGCCAGCAGGCTACAGGGCGACACTGAAGCTTTCTTT.

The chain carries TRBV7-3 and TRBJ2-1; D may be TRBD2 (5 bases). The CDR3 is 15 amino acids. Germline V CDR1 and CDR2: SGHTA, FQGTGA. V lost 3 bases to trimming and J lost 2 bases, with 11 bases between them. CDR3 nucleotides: TGTGCCAGCAGCTTCTCAGCGGCACCCTACAATGAGCAGTTCTTC. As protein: CASSFSAAPYNEQFF. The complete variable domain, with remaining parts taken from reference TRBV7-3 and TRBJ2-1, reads GAGVSQTPSNKVTEKGKYVELRCDPISGHTALYWYRQSLGQGPEFLIYFQGTGAADDSGLPNDRFFAVRPEGSVSTLKIQRTERGDSAVYLCASSFSAAPYNEQFFGPGTRLTVL.

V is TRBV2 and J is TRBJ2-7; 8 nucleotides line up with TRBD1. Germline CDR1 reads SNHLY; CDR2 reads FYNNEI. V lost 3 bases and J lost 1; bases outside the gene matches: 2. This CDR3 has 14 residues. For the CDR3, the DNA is TGTGCCAGCAGTGACTACAGGGGGTCCTACGAGCAGTACTTC. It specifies CASSDYRGSYEQYF. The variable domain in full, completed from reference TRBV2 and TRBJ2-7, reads EPEVTQTPSHQVTQMGQEVILRCVPISNHLYFYWYRQILGQKVEFLVSFYNNEISEKSEIFDDQFSVERPDGSNFTLKIRSTKLEDSAMYFCASSDYRGSYEQYFGPGTRLTVT.

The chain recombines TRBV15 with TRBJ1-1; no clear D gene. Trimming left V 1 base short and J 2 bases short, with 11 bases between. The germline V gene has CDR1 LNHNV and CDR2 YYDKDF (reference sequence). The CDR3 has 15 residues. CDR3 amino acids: CATSRVRGINTEAFF. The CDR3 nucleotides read TGTGCCACCAGCAGAGTGCGGGGAATAAACACTGAAGCTTTCTTT.